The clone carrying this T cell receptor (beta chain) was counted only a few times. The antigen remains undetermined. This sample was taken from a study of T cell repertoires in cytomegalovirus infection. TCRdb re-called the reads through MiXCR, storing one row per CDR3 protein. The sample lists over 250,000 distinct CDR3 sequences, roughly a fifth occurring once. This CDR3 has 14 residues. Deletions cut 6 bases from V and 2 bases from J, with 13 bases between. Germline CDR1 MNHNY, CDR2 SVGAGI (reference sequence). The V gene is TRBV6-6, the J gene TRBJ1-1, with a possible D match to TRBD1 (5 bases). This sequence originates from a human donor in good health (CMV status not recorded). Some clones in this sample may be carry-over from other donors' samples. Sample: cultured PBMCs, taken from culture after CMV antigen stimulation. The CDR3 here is CASSPPTDNTEAFF. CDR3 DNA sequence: TGTGCCAGCAGCCCCCCGACAGACAACACTGAAGCTTTCTTT.